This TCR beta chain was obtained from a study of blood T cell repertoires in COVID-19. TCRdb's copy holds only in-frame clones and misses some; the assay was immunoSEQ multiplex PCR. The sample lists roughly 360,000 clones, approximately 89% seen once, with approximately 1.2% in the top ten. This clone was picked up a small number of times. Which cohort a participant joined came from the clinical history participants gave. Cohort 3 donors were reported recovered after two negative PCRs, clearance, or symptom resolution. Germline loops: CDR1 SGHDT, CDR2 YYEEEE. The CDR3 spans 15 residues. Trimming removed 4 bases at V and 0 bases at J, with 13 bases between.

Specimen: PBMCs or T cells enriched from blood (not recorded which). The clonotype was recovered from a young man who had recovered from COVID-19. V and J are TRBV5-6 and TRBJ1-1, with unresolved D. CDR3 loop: CASSPPSGMNTEAFF. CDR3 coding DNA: TGTGCCAGCAGCCCCCCTAGCGGGATGAACACTGAAGCTTTCTTT.